This T cell receptor beta chain was captured by sequencing in a study of blood T cell repertoires in COVID-19. Study-wide context: Donors in the United States, Italy and Spain gave samples during acute or convalescent COVID-19.

This CDR3 has 15 amino acids. After removal of 3 bases from V and 4 bases from J, the junction contained 7 bases not matched to a gene. Clones were sequenced by immunoSEQ multiplex PCR, and TCRdb holds only the in-frame ones, with some missing. The data show about 250,000 clones, over 80% seen once. The chain couples TRBV23-1 to TRBJ1-1; 8 nucleotides agree with TRBD1. TRBV23-1 is an ORF for which the function is uncertain. This sequence originates from a man in his forties with acute or convalescent COVID-19. The sample taken for sequencing was peripheral blood. Here the CDR3 reads CASSQTGVDSTEAFF. CDR3 nucleotide sequence: TGCGCCAGCAGTCAGACAGGGGTCGACAGCACTGAAGCTTTCTTT.